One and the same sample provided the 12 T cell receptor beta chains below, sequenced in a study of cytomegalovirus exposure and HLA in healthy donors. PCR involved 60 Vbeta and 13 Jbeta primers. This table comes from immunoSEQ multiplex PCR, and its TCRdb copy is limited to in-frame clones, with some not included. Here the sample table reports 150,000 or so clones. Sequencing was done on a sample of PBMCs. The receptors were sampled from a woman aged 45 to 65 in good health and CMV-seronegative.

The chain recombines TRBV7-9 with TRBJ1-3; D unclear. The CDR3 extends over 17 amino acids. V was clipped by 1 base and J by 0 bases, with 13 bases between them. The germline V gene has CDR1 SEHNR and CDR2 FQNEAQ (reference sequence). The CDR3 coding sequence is TGTGCCAGCAGCTTAGGTTTACTGACACTCTCTGGAAACACCATATATTTT. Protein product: CASSLGLLTLSGNTIYF.

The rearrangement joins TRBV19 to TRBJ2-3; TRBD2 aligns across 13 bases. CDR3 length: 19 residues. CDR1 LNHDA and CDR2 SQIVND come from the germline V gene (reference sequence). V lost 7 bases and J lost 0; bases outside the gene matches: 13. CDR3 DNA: TGTGCCAGTACCGCGACTAGCGGGAGGTCCTTGAGGAGCACAGATACGCAGTATTTT. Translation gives CASTATSGRSLRSTDTQYF.

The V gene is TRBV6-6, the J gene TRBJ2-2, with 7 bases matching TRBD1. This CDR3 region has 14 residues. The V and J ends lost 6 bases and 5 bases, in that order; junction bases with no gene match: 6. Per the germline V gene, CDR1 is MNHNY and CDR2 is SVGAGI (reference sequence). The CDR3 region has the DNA TGTGCCAGCAGATCGGGACAGAATACCGGGGAGCTGTTTTTT. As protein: CASRSGQNTGELFF.

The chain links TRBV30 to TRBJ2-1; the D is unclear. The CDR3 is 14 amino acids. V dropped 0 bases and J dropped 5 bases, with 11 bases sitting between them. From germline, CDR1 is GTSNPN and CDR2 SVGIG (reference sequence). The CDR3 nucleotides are TGTGCCTGGAGTGTATTCCAGGTTAACAATGAGCAGTTCTTC. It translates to CAWSVFQVNNEQFF.

CDR3: CASSLGVAGGNEQFF. The CDR3 DNA sequence: TGTGCCAGCAGCCTGGGGGTAGCGGGGGGCAATGAGCAGTTCTTC. This chain uses TRBV5-8 with TRBJ2-1; TRBD2 matches at 10 bases. The CDR3 spans 15 residues. With 4 bases clipped from V and 6 bases from J, the junction kept 7 bases outside the gene matches. Germline lookup yields CDR1 SGHTS and CDR2 YDEGEE.

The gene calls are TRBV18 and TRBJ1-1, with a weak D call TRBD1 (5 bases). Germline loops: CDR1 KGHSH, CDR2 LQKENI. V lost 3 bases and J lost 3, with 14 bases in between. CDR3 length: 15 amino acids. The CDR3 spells CASSPGGQGDTEAFF. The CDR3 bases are TGTGCCAGCTCACCGGGAGGCCAAGGGGACACTGAAGCTTTCTTT.

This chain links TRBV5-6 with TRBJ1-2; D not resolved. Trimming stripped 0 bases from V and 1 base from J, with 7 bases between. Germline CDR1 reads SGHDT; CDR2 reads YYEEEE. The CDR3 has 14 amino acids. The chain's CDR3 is CASSLGHFNYGYTF. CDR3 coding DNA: TGTGCCAGCAGCTTGGGACACTTTAACTATGGCTACACCTTC. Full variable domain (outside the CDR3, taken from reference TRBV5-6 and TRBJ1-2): DAGVTQSPTHLIKTRGQQVTLRCSPKSGHDTVSWYQQALGQGPQFIFQYYEEEERQRGNFPDRFSGHQFPNYSSELNVNALLLGDSALYLCASSLGHFNYGYTFGSGTRLTVV.

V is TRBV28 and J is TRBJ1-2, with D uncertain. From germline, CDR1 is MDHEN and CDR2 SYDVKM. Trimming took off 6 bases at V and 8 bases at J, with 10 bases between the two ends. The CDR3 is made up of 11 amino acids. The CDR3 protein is CASSRTRGYTF. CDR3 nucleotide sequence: TGTGCCAGCAGCCGGACTAGGGGCTACACCTTC.

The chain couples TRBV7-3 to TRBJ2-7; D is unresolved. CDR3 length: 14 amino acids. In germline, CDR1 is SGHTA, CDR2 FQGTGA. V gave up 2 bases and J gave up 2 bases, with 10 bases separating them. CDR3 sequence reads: CASSLDRQTYEQYF. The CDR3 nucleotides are TGTGCCAGCAGCTTAGATCGTCAGACCTACGAGCAGTACTTC.

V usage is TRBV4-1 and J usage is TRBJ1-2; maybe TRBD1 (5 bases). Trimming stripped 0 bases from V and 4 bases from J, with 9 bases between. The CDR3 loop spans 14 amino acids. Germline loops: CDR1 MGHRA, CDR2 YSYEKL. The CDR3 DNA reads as TGCGCCAGCAGCCAAGATAGGGGAATCTATGGCTACACCTTC. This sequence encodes CASSQDRGIYGYTF.

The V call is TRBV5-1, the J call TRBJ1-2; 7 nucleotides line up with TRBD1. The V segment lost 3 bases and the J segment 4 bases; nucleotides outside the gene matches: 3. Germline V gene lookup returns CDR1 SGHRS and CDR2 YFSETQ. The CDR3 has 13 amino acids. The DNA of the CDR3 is TGCGCCAGCAGCTACGACAGGGCCTATGGCTACACCTTC. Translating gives CASSYDRAYGYTF.

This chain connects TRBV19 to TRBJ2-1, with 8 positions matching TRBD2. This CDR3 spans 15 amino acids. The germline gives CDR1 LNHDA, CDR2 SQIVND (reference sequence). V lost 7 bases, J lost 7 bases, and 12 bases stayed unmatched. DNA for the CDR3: TGTGCCAGTACCCCGTTTGCGGGGGGTCAAAATGAGCAGTTCTTC. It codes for CASTPFAGGQNEQFF.